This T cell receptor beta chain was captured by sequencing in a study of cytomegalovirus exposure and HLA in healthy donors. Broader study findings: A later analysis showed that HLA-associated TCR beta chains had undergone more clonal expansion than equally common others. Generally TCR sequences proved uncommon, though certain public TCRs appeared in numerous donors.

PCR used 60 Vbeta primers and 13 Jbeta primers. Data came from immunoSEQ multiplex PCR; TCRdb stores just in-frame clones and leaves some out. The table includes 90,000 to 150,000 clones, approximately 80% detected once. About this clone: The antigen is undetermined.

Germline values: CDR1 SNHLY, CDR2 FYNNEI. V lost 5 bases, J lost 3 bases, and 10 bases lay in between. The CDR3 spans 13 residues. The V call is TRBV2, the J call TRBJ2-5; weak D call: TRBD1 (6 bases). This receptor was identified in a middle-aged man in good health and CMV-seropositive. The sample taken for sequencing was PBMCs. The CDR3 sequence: CASSFGQKETQYF. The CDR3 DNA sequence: TGTGCCAGCAGTTTCGGACAGAAAGAGACCCAGTACTTC. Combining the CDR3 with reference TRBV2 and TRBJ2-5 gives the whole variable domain EPEVTQTPSHQVTQMGQEVILRCVPISNHLYFYWYRQILGQKVEFLVSFYNNEISEKSEIFDDQFSVERPDGSNFTLKIRSTKLEDSAMYFCASSFGQKETQYFGPGTRLLVL.